Included here is one T cell receptor (beta chain) sequence, with context. No antigen is known for it. The entry originates in a study of shared clonotypes between healthy human individuals. Study-level findings and limits: Of the naive CD4 clonotypes, around 4.7% were shared across four donors.

With 3 bases clipped from V and 4 bases from J, the junction kept 6 bases outside the gene matches. The CDR3 is made up of 15 amino acids. The germline CDR1 and CDR2 sequences are SGHVS and FQNEAQ. This was a deep-level run. Repertoires were generated with immunoSEQ multiplex PCR, while TCRdb's copy carries only in-frame clones and drops some. Counted here are some 1 million clones, roughly 70% occurring once; the ten biggest clones make up over 1.3%. Into CD45RA+ naive and CD45RA-negative memory subsets, the CD4+ cells were split. Material for sequencing was memory CD4+ T cells sorted from blood. Subset here: CD45RA-negative fraction. V and J are TRBV7-8 and TRBJ1-1; 9 bases agree with TRBD1. The source is a man younger than 35 in good health. DNA of the CDR3: TGTGCCAGCAGCTTCCGGGACAGGGTCGGCACTGAAGCTTTCTTT. Its translation is CASSFRDRVGTEAFF.